Following are 21 T cell receptor beta chains from one sample sequenced in a study of Tregs in tolerant kidney transplant recipients. Some clones are missing from TCRdb's copy, which holds only in-frame ones; the method was immunoSEQ multiplex PCR. The sample shows about 240,000 clones, approximately 84% of them seen only once. The specimen was CD4+ T cells from blood. These receptors all come from a human donor in good health.

This clone was recorded once. The rearrangement links TRBV28 to TRBJ1-6; D remains unclear. The V end was cut by 4 bases, the J end by 6 bases, with 13 bases between. The CDR3 is made up of 15 amino acids. Germline CDR1 and CDR2: MDHEN and SYDVKM. The CDR3 is CASSWTSGTNSPLHF. CDR3 DNA sequence: TGTGCCAGCAGTTGGACCTCGGGAACTAATTCACCCCTCCACTTT. The variable domain in full, completed from reference TRBV28 and TRBJ1-6, reads DVKVTQSSRYLVKRTGEKVFLECVQDMDHENMFWYRQDPGLGLRLIYFSYDVKMKEKGDIPEGYSVSREKKERFSLILESASTNQTSMYLCASSWTSGTNSPLHFGNGTRLTVT.

The chain employs TRBV6-1 and TRBJ1-5, with a tentative D call TRBD1 (5 bases). V was cut by 8 bases and J by 2 bases, with 13 bases left in between. Germline CDR1 MNHNS, CDR2 SASEGT. The CDR3 has 14 residues. For the CDR3, the DNA is TGTGCCAGCGCCAAGGGACCTCGCAATCAGCCCCAGCATTTT. Amino acid sequence: CASAKGPRNQPQHF.

The chain links TRBV18 to TRBJ1-1; TRBD1 aligns across 9 bases. Germline lookup yields CDR1 KGHSH and CDR2 LQKENI. The J segment lost 4 bases and the V segment lost 5 bases, leaving 8 bases of the junction unmatched. The CDR3 is 15 amino acids. CDR3 coding DNA: TGTGCCAGCTCAGCGCTACAGGGGGCGAGCACTGAAGCTTTCTTT. Translating it yields CASSALQGASTEAFF. Complete variable domain (other parts from reference TRBV18 and TRBJ1-1): NAGVMQNPRHLVRRRGQEARLRCSPMKGHSHVYWYRQLPEEGLKFMVYLQKENIIDESGMPKERFSAEFPKEGPSILRIQQVVRGDSAAYFCASSALQGASTEAFFGQGTRLTVV.

The V and J genes are TRBV9 and TRBJ1-2, with 10 bases fitting TRBD1. V gave up 3 bases and J gave up 4 bases; unmatched junction bases: 6. The CDR3 is made up of 15 amino acids. CDR1 SGDLS and CDR2 YYNGEE come from the germline V gene. CDR3 sequence reads: CASSARDRGFYGYTF. The CDR3, as DNA: TGTGCCAGCAGCGCCCGGGACAGGGGTTTCTATGGCTACACCTTC.

This clone was observed a few times. This chain uses TRBV28 with TRBJ1-2; D gene ambiguous. The CDR3 sequence is 12 residues long. V dropped 5 bases and J dropped 8 bases, with 12 bases sitting between them. Per germline, CDR1 MDHEN and CDR2 SYDVKM. CDR3 protein: CASSPSKQGYTF. DNA of the CDR3: TGTGCCAGCAGTCCCTCAAAACAGGGCTACACCTTC.

The CDR3 DNA is TGCGCCAGCAGCTTGGCCGCCAGCTTCCTTGGAAACACCATATATTTT. It codes for CASSLAASFLGNTIYF. J is TRBJ1-3 and V is TRBV5-1; D uncertain. The V gene lost 0 bases and the J gene lost 3 bases, with 13 bases spanning the gap. The CDR3 has 16 amino acids. CDR1 and CDR2 (germline): SGHRS, YFSETQ.

The table lists this clone with a count of one. The V and J genes are TRBV28 and TRBJ1-5, with D tentatively TRBD1 (6 bases). Trimming removed 6 bases from V and 3 bases from J, with 12 bases in between. The length of the CDR3 is 14 residues. CDR1 MDHEN and CDR2 SYDVKM come from the germline V gene. CDR3 nucleotide sequence: TGTGCCAGCAGCCTAGACAGGCACAATCAGCCCCAGCATTTT. Its protein is CASSLDRHNQPQHF.

J is TRBJ1-5 and V is TRBV19, with D uncertain. The CDR3 runs to 12 residues. V was shortened by 3 bases and J by 4 bases, with 4 bases between the two germline ends. CDR1 and CDR2 (germline): LNHDA, SQIVND (reference sequence). The CDR3: CASSMANQPQHF. The DNA for the CDR3 is TGTGCCAGTAGTATGGCTAATCAGCCCCAGCATTTT.

This sequence joins TRBV11-3 and TRBJ2-1; 7 bases are a match to TRBD1. V shed 5 bases, J shed 0 bases, and the junction held 4 bases outside the gene matches. This CDR3 spans 15 amino acids. Germline CDR1 SGHNT, CDR2 YENEEA. CDR3 coding DNA: TGTGCCAGCAGCCCCTGGGACAGCTCCTACAATGAGCAGTTCTTC. This sequence encodes CASSPWDSSYNEQFF. Together with reference TRBV11-3 and TRBJ2-1, the CDR3 gives the full variable domain: EAGVVQSPRYKIIEKKQPVAFWCNPISGHNTLYWYLQNLGQGPELLIRYENEEAVDDSQLPKDRFSAERLKGVDSTLKIQPAELGDSAVYLCASSPWDSSYNEQFFGPGTRLTVL.

This clone has a handful of counts. The chain joins TRBV19 to TRBJ1-2, with 8 bases matching TRBD1. The CDR3 is 13 residues long. The J segment lost 7 bases and the V segment lost 7 bases, leaving 8 bases of the junction unmatched. The germline gives CDR1 LNHDA, CDR2 SQIVND (reference sequence). The DNA for the CDR3 is TGTGCCAGTACTGCACAGGGGGTTTTTGGCTACACCTTC. As protein: CASTAQGVFGYTF. Complete variable domain (other parts from reference TRBV19 and TRBJ1-2): DGGITQSPKYLFRKEGQNVTLSCEQNLNHDAMYWYRQDPGQGLRLIYYSQIVNDFQKGDIAEGYSVSREKKESFPLTVTSAQKNPTAFYLCASTAQGVFGYTFGSGTRLTVV.

The rearrangement uses TRBV7-6 and TRBJ1-2; perhaps TRBD1 as D (6 bases). V lost 5 bases and J 0 bases, leaving 16 bases between the germline ends. Germline lookup yields CDR1 SGHVS and CDR2 FNYEAQ. This CDR3 has 16 amino acids. DNA for the CDR3: TGTGCCAGCAGCCGAAGTGGTGACAGGTCTAACTATGGCTACACCTTC. It codes for CASSRSGDRSNYGYTF. Looking up the rest from reference TRBV7-6 and TRBJ1-2 gives the full variable domain: GAGVSQSPRYKVTKRGQDVALRCDPISGHVSLYWYRQALGQGPEFLTYFNYEAQQDKSGLPNDRFSAERPEGSISTLTIQRTEQRDSAMYRCASSRSGDRSNYGYTFGSGTRLTVV.

V usage is TRBV11-1 and J usage is TRBJ2-1; maybe TRBD1 (5 bases). V was clipped by 7 bases and J by 4 bases, with 11 bases between them. Germline CDR1 SGHAT, CDR2 FQDESV (reference sequence). CDR3 length: 13 amino acids. CDR3 region: CASTQDTYNEQFF. CDR3 nucleotide sequence: TGTGCCAGCACCCAGGACACATACAATGAGCAGTTCTTC. The variable domain in full, completed from reference TRBV11-1 and TRBJ2-1, reads EAEVAQSPRYKITEKSQAVAFWCDPISGHATLYWYRQILGQGPELLVQFQDESVVDDSQLPKDRFSAERLKGVDSTLKIQPAELGDSAMYLCASTQDTYNEQFFGPGTRLTVL.

This clone has only a few counts. The chain combines TRBV27 with TRBJ2-7, with 11 bases fitting TRBD2. Trimming took 5 bases from V and 2 from J; bases not matched to a gene: 5. The germline V gene encodes CDR1 MNHEY and CDR2 SMNVEV (reference sequence). This CDR3 is built from 15 residues. DNA of the CDR3: TGTGCCAGCAGTCCAAGACTAGCGGGACCCTACGAGCAGTACTTC. Protein: CASSPRLAGPYEQYF.

This clone was counted between two and nine times. The chain carries TRBV4-1 and TRBJ2-1; possible D gene TRBD2, 5 bases. The germline V gene encodes CDR1 MGHRA and CDR2 YSYEKL. This CDR3 has 14 residues. The germline V and J ends were trimmed by 3 bases and 9 bases, with 15 bases remaining between them. CDR3 amino acids: CASSQLSRAGEQFF. CDR3 sequence (DNA): TGCGCCAGCAGCCAGTTGTCCCGGGCGGGTGAGCAGTTCTTC.

This sequence joins TRBV7-2 and TRBJ2-1, with TRBD2 identical over 9 bases. Germline assignment: CDR1 SGHTA and CDR2 FQGNSA. V trimming: 5 bases; J trimming: 9 bases; junction bases outside the gene matches: 14. The CDR3 covers 16 residues. CDR3 sequence (DNA): TGTGCCAGCAGCCTGACTAGCGGACTAGGGGGCGGTGAGCAGTTCTTC. This sequence encodes CASSLTSGLGGGEQFF. The variable domain in full, completed from reference TRBV7-2 and TRBJ2-1, reads GAGVSQSPSNKVTEKGKDVELRCDPISGHTALYWYRQSLGQGLEFLIYFQGNSAPDKSGLPSDRFSAERTGGSVSTLTIQRTQQEDSAVYLCASSLTSGLGGGEQFFGPGTRLTVL.

V usage is TRBV11-2 and J usage is TRBJ2-1; 11 positions match TRBD2. Losses at the gene ends were 6 bases for V and 7 bases for J; bases not matched to a gene: 8. Looked up from germline, CDR1 is SGHAT and CDR2 is FQNNGV. CDR3 length equals 15 residues. The CDR3 coding sequence is TGTGCCAGCAGGGGACTAGCGGTGAGTCAAAATGAGCAGTTCTTC. Translating gives CASRGLAVSQNEQFF.

CDR3 protein: CASSPGQTYEQYF. CDR3 nucleotide sequence: TGTGCCAGCTCACCAGGTCAGACCTACGAGCAGTACTTC. The genes are TRBV18 and TRBJ2-7, with D uncertain. Trimming left V 2 bases short and J 2 bases short, with 7 bases between. The length of the CDR3 is 13 residues. Germline CDR1 reads KGHSH; CDR2 reads LQKENI.

The rearrangement uses TRBV6-5 and TRBJ2-3, with D possibly matching TRBD2 (6 bases). In germline, CDR1 is MNHEY, CDR2 SVGAGI. This CDR3 region has 16 residues. V was clipped by 2 bases and J by 0 bases, with 12 bases between them. In DNA, the CDR3 is TGTGCCAGCAGTTACAACCCAGGGACTAGCACAGATACGCAGTATTTT. It codes for CASSYNPGTSTDTQYF.

V usage is TRBV11-2 and J usage is TRBJ1-5; D not certain. The CDR3 sequence is 13 residues long. Looked up from germline, CDR1 is SGHAT and CDR2 is FQNNGV. V was cut by 5 bases and J by 4 bases, with 9 bases left in between. CDR3 protein: CASSGAGNQPQHF. CDR3 DNA sequence: TGTGCCAGCAGCGGTGCTGGTAATCAGCCCCAGCATTTT.

In its sample, this clone was seen once. The chain couples TRBV18 to TRBJ2-7; possibly TRBD1 for D (6 bases). The CDR3 sequence is 17 residues long. The V gene's germline CDR1 is KGHSH and CDR2 LQKENI. The V and J ends lost 0 bases and 2 bases respectively, with 17 bases between them. The CDR3 is CASSPPNRNRVTYEQYF. CDR3 in DNA: TGTGCCAGCTCACCACCAAATCGTAACAGGGTTACCTACGAGCAGTACTTC.

V is TRBV4-2 and J is TRBJ1-2; 7 nucleotides match TRBD1. The CDR3 sequence is 14 residues long. CDR1 and CDR2 from the germline V gene are LGHNA and YNFKEQ. Unmatched junction bases numbered 1, after V lost 1 base and J lost 2 bases. CDR3 loop: CASSQGDSNYGYTF. DNA of the CDR3: TGTGCCAGCAGCCAAGGGGACAGCAACTATGGCTACACCTTC.